Following are 15 T cell receptor beta chains from one sample sequenced in a study of shared clonotypes between healthy human individuals. Sequencing used immunoSEQ multiplex PCR; TCRdb keeps in-frame clones, though not all of them. The sample holds 2 million to 2.5 million clones, 95% seen once. Material: naive CD4+ T cells sorted from blood. Subset meaning: CD45RA+ positively selected. The receptor set was obtained from a man in his late teens or twenties in good health.

The gene calls are TRBV5-6 and TRBJ1-4; 7 nucleotides agree with TRBD1. V gave up 2 bases and J gave up 7 bases; unmatched junction bases: 5. The CDR3 totals 14 residues. Germline V gene lookup returns CDR1 SGHDT and CDR2 YYEEEE. The CDR3 loop is CASSLSAGGEKLFF. The CDR3 DNA is TGTGCCAGCAGCTTATCGGCAGGGGGTGAAAAACTGTTTTTT.

This chain uses TRBV19 with TRBJ1-4, with 7 positions matching TRBD1. Germline trimming cut 4 bases from V and 4 bases from J; bases unmatched to any gene: 12. The length of the CDR3 is 17 residues. CDR1 and CDR2 from the germline V gene are LNHDA and SQIVND (reference sequence). The CDR3 region is CASSSSTGYWGNEKLFF. CDR3 nucleotides: TGTGCCAGTAGTAGCTCGACAGGGTACTGGGGTAATGAAAAACTGTTTTTT. Supplemented by reference TRBV19 and TRBJ1-4, the full variable domain reads DGGITQSPKYLFRKEGQNVTLSCEQNLNHDAMYWYRQDPGQGLRLIYYSQIVNDFQKGDIAEGYSVSREKKESFPLTVTSAQKNPTAFYLCASSSSTGYWGNEKLFFGSGTQLSVL.

This clone has a single count. This CDR3 is also generated by other DNA sequences in the sample. The genes are TRBV12-5 and TRBJ2-2; no clear D. Germline V gene sequence: CDR1 LGHNT, CDR2 FRNRAP. Trimming cost V 0 bases and J 3 bases, with 8 bases left between them. This CDR3 spans 15 amino acids. CDR3 in amino acids: CASGLVLGDTGELFF. The CDR3 nucleotides are TGTGCTAGTGGTTTGGTACTTGGGGACACCGGGGAGCTGTTTTTT.

This clone was observed once. The chain has TRBV10-2 and TRBJ1-3; the D is unclear. The germline V and J ends were trimmed by 5 bases and 6 bases, with 11 bases remaining between them. The CDR3 is made up of 13 amino acids. The germline gives CDR1 WSHSY, CDR2 SAAADI. The CDR3 sequence: CASSSAVVNTIYF. The CDR3 DNA reads TGCGCCAGCAGTTCAGCAGTAGTAAACACCATATATTTT.

This clone occurred once. This chain joins TRBV4-1 and TRBJ1-4; 9 positions match TRBD1. In germline, CDR1 is MGHRA, CDR2 YSYEKL. The CDR3 extends over 15 amino acids. J gave up 11 bases and V 4 bases, and 11 bases lay outside the gene matches. The CDR3 DNA follows: TGCGCCAGCAGCCTTCAGACAGGGGGAACGTGGAAACTGTTTTTT. It yields the protein CASSLQTGGTWKLFF.

The chain uses TRBV10-3 and TRBJ1-1; 8 positions match TRBD1. CDR3 size: 17 residues. Germline assignment: CDR1 ENHRY and CDR2 SYGVKD. With V trimmed by 0 bases and J by 0 bases, 6 bases remained unmatched. The CDR3 DNA reads as TGTGCCATCAGTGAGTCGGTGGCAGGGGGCATGAACACTGAAGCTTTCTTT. The encoded protein is CAISESVAGGMNTEAFF.

This clone was seen a single time. This chain connects TRBV11-2 to TRBJ1-6, with a tentative D call TRBD1 (5 bases). The germline V gene encodes CDR1 SGHAT and CDR2 FQNNGV. The CDR3 is made up of 15 amino acids. Trimming took off 2 bases at V and 7 bases at J, with 12 bases between the two ends. The CDR3 bases are TGTGCCAGCAGCTTAACCGGCAGGGTCAATTCACCCCTCCACTTT. It is translated as CASSLTGRVNSPLHF.

The chain recombines TRBV7-6 with TRBJ2-3; D is unresolved. This CDR3 spans 15 amino acids. V lost 1 base, J lost 4 bases, and 12 bases lay in between. The germline V gene has CDR1 SGHVS and CDR2 FNYEAQ. Here the CDR3 reads CASSLVPSVADTQYF. In DNA, the CDR3 is TGTGCCAGCAGCTTAGTCCCGTCGGTCGCAGATACGCAGTATTTT.

This sequence joins TRBV28 and TRBJ1-2; possibly TRBD1 for D (6 bases). The CDR3 consists of 16 residues. CDR1 is MDHEN, CDR2 SYDVKM, per germline. V was pared by 1 base and J by 2 bases, with 14 bases between. The DNA of the CDR3 is TGTGCCAGCAGTTTATCATCCAGGGGCGACAACTATGGCTACACCTTC. This sequence encodes CASSLSSRGDNYGYTF.

The V call is TRBV5-6, the J call TRBJ1-5, with TRBD1 matching over 8 bases. The CDR3 has 16 residues. Trimming cost V 1 base and J 2 bases; bases outside gene matches: 5. The germline V gene encodes CDR1 SGHDT and CDR2 YYEEEE. CDR3 protein: CASSLLATGGNQPQHF. DNA for the CDR3: TGTGCCAGCAGCTTGCTTGCGACAGGGGGCAATCAGCCCCAGCATTTT.

The J gene is TRBJ2-3, the V gene TRBV4-3, with TRBD2 identical over 7 bases. This CDR3 has 18 amino acids. The V and J ends lost 0 bases and 8 bases, in that order; junction bases with no gene match: 17. Germline-derived CDR1 and CDR2 are LGHNA and YSLEER. CDR3 amino acids: CASSQDRPGLSIPGTQYF. In nucleotides, the CDR3 is TGCGCCAGCAGCCAAGATAGGCCGGGACTAAGTATACCTGGTACGCAGTATTTT.

For the CDR3, the DNA is TGCGCCAGCAGCCTCAACGGGGCGGGAGTGGGGAATGAGCAGTTCTTC. Amino acids: CASSLNGAGVGNEQFF. The chain carries TRBV4-3 and TRBJ2-1; 7 positions match TRBD2. The CDR3 has 16 residues. Germline V gene lookup returns CDR1 LGHNA and CDR2 YSLEER. Losses at the gene ends were 4 bases for V and 7 bases for J; bases not matched to a gene: 13.

This chain links TRBV6-1 with TRBJ2-2; no reliable D call. Germline V CDR1 and CDR2: MNHNS, SASEGT. The length of the CDR3 is 15 residues. The V end was cut by 7 bases, the J end by 8 bases, with 20 bases between. CDR3 sequence: CASIPLGSKAGELFF. In DNA form, the CDR3 reads TGTGCCAGCATTCCGCTTGGGTCTAAAGCTGGGGAGCTGTTTTTT.

This chain connects TRBV18 to TRBJ1-2; 9 positions match TRBD1. V shed 2 bases and J 5 bases; nucleotides not matched to a gene: 6. Germline loops: CDR1 KGHSH, CDR2 LQKENI. The CDR3 contains 15 residues. CDR3 sequence (DNA): TGTGCCAGCTCACCAAGTGGGACAGGGCTGTATGGCTACACCTTC. Its protein product is CASSPSGTGLYGYTF.

The chain has TRBV5-1 and TRBJ2-1; 8 nucleotides match TRBD2. This CDR3 has 15 residues. Per germline, CDR1 SGHRS and CDR2 YFSETQ. Trimming removed 4 bases from V and 4 bases from J; junction bases left unmatched: 7. CDR3 DNA: TGCGCCAGCAGCGGGACTAGTATGGGGTACAATGAGCAGTTCTTC. This gives the protein CASSGTSMGYNEQFF.